These 24 T cell receptor beta chains were sequenced from one sample in a study of graft-versus-host responses after intestinal transplantation. Antigens of these TCRs are unknown. TCRdb's table, derived via immunoSEQ multiplex PCR, lists solely in-frame clones and lacks some. This table has about 70,000 clones, 90% appearing once. Source: unstimulated CD8+ T cells sorted from spleen or lymph node cells, taken before intestinal transplant. These receptor sequences come from a human donor who received an intestinal transplant.

J is TRBJ2-7 and V is TRBV19; perhaps TRBD2 as D (6 bases). CDR1 and CDR2 (germline): LNHDA, SQIVND (reference sequence). This CDR3 comprises 14 residues. Trimming removed 3 bases from V and 5 bases from J, with 14 bases in between. The CDR3 coding sequence is TGTGCCAGTAGTATCTCCAACGGAGGGAACGAGCAGTACTTC. This translates into CASSISNGGNEQYF.

The chain employs TRBV11-2 and TRBJ2-5; 10 nucleotides line up with TRBD2. The CDR3 covers 18 residues. The J segment lost 5 bases and the V segment lost 3 bases, leaving 15 bases of the junction unmatched. Germline-derived CDR1 and CDR2 are SGHAT and FQNNGV. This CDR3 is CASSLRGVAGGPRETQYF. DNA for the CDR3: TGTGCCAGCAGCTTGCGAGGTGTAGCGGGGGGCCCCCGTGAGACCCAGTACTTC.

The rearrangement links TRBV6-5 to TRBJ2-4, with 7 bases fitting TRBD1. J lost 3 bases, V lost 2 bases, and 4 bases had no gene match. The CDR3 extends over 15 amino acids. Germline CDR1 MNHEY, CDR2 SVGAGI. CDR3 region: CASSYQGDSKNIQYF. The CDR3 DNA sequence: TGTGCCAGCAGTTACCAAGGGGACAGCAAAAACATTCAGTACTTC.

This chain uses TRBV4-1 with TRBJ2-1, with 7 bases matching TRBD2. CDR1 is MGHRA, CDR2 YSYEKL, per germline. After removal of 0 bases from V and 4 bases from J, the junction contained 9 bases not matched to a gene. The CDR3 spans 17 residues. The CDR3 DNA sequence: TGCGCCAGCAGCCAAGAGGGAGGCGGGGGACCATACAATGAGCAGTTCTTC. Translation gives CASSQEGGGGPYNEQFF.

A remark on this clone: A junction end diverges from the germline sequence, so it may reflect a read error. In DNA, the CDR3 is TGCACCAGCAGCCAAGGAGGGGACATCGTCTACGAGCAGTACTTC. Protein: CTSSQGGDIVYEQYF. The gene calls are TRBV4-1 and TRBJ2-7; D may correspond to TRBD1 or TRBD2 (6 bases each). This CDR3 spans 15 amino acids. The germline V gene encodes CDR1 MGHRA and CDR2 YSYEKL.

This chain links TRBV7-9 with TRBJ2-2; no firm D call. The CDR3 totals 15 residues. Germline-derived CDR1 and CDR2 are SEHNR and FQNEAQ (reference sequence). Trimming pared 5 bases from V and 0 bases from J, leaving 10 bases between. This CDR3 is CASSPWSANTGELFF. The CDR3 DNA reads TGTGCCAGCAGCCCCTGGAGCGCGAACACCGGGGAGCTGTTTTTT.

The chain employs TRBV9 and TRBJ1-2, with unresolved D. Looked up from germline, CDR1 is SGDLS and CDR2 is YYNGEE. V gave up 2 bases and J gave up 4 bases, with 9 bases separating them. CDR3 length: 13 amino acids. CDR3 residues: CASSVGGPYGYTF. CDR3 in DNA: TGTGCCAGCAGCGTCGGTGGGCCCTATGGCTACACCTTC.

The J gene is TRBJ1-2, the V gene TRBV4-1; 7 bases fit TRBD1. Germline lookup yields CDR1 MGHRA and CDR2 YSYEKL. V lost 4 bases and J lost 6; bases outside the gene matches: 14. The CDR3 consists of 16 residues. This chain's CDR3 is CASSPPPAGTVDGYTF. The CDR3 DNA is TGCGCCAGCAGCCCCCCCCCGGCCGGGACAGTTGATGGCTACACCTTC.

V is TRBV28 and J is TRBJ2-3; TRBD2 agrees at 7 bases. The CDR3 covers 17 residues. CDR1 and CDR2 from the germline V gene are MDHEN and SYDVKM. The V segment lost 6 bases and the J segment 2 bases; nucleotides outside the gene matches: 14. The CDR3 region has the DNA TGTGCCAGCAGACTCCCAACTAGCGAGAAGTACACAGATACGCAGTATTTT. This translates into CASRLPTSEKYTDTQYF.

CDR3 region: CASSFRRGGRETQYF. The CDR3 DNA reads as TGTGCCAGCAGCTTTCGGCGGGGGGGCCGGGAGACCCAGTACTTC. V gene TRBV11-1 combines with J gene TRBJ2-5, with TRBD2 matching over 9 bases. The germline CDR1 and CDR2 sequences are SGHAT and FQDESV (reference sequence). The ends lost 3 bases at V and 5 bases at J; junction bases unmatched: 7. The CDR3 is 15 residues long.

The chain couples TRBV6-5 to TRBJ1-6; D uncertain. Germline V lookup: CDR1 MNHEY, CDR2 SVGAGI. V was shortened by 0 bases and J by 12 bases, with 9 bases between the two germline ends. The CDR3 has 13 amino acids. CDR3 loop: CASSYSRNKPLHF. The CDR3 DNA reads TGTGCCAGCAGTTACTCCCGAAACAAACCCCTCCACTTT.

This chain links TRBV9 with TRBJ2-1; 7 nucleotides align to TRBD2. There are 15 residues in the CDR3. V lost 3 bases and J lost 5; bases outside the gene matches: 8. Germline loops: CDR1 SGDLS, CDR2 YYNGEE. CDR3 coding DNA: TGTGCCAGCAGCGGGGGGACGGGGGGTAACAATGAGCAGTTCTTC. It encodes CASSGGTGGNNEQFF.

In regard to this clone: Germline and junction disagree at one end, which may indicate a read error. The chain is built from TRBV9 and TRBJ1-1; D is unclear. The V gene's germline CDR1 is SGDLS and CDR2 YYNGEE. CDR3 length: 13 residues. The CDR3 spells CASSVVRNSEAFF. The CDR3 DNA sequence: TGTGCCAGCAGCGTAGTCAGGAACTCTGAAGCTTTCTTT.

The chain carries TRBV5-1 and TRBJ2-3, with D perhaps TRBD1 (7 bases). This CDR3 has 14 amino acids. Germline V gene lookup returns CDR1 SGHRS and CDR2 YFSETQ. V was cut by 5 bases and J by 6 bases, with 16 bases left in between. The CDR3 region is CASSLRGATDTQYF. In nucleotides, the CDR3 is TGCGCCAGCAGTCTCAGGGGGGCCACCGATACGCAGTATTTT.

The V and J genes are TRBV27 and TRBJ2-7; TRBD1 matches at 7 bases. V shed 8 bases, J shed 1 base, and the junction held 11 bases outside the gene matches. Per germline, CDR1 MNHEY and CDR2 SMNVEV (reference sequence). The CDR3 totals 15 residues. In DNA, the CDR3 is TGTGCCAGCGGGTCCCGGGACAGCCCGTCCTACGAGCAGTACTTC. Translated: CASGSRDSPSYEQYF.

J is TRBJ2-2 and V is TRBV27; a possible D gene is TRBD1 (5 bases). The CDR3 contains 14 residues. V dropped 3 bases and J dropped 6 bases, with 11 bases sitting between them. Looked up from germline, CDR1 is MNHEY and CDR2 is SMNVEV (reference sequence). The CDR3 nucleotides are TGTGCCAGCAGTTTGGCGGAAGGGGCCGGGGAGCTGTTTTTT. Encoded protein: CASSLAEGAGELFF.

The chain is built from TRBV5-6 and TRBJ1-1, with TRBD1 matching over 8 bases. The ends lost 6 bases at V and 4 bases at J; junction bases unmatched: 5. The CDR3 runs to 13 residues. Germline V gives CDR1 SGHDT, CDR2 YYEEEE. The CDR3 sequence is CASTDTGGTEAFF. DNA for the CDR3: TGTGCCAGCACCGACACAGGGGGCACTGAAGCTTTCTTT.

This clone was seen once. The gene calls are TRBV7-6 and TRBJ2-7; 8 positions agree with TRBD1. Germline CDR1 reads SGHVS; CDR2 reads FNYEAQ. CDR3 length equals 17 residues. Losses at the gene ends were 5 bases for V and 3 bases for J; bases not matched to a gene: 15. The CDR3: CASSQYIQGEDGYEQYF. The CDR3 DNA reads TGTGCCAGCAGCCAATATATACAGGGGGAAGACGGCTACGAGCAGTACTTC.

The chain combines TRBV5-6 with TRBJ2-3; TRBD1 is a possible D gene (6 bases). V dropped 2 bases and J dropped 2 bases, with 9 bases sitting between them. The CDR3 length is 14 residues. Germline CDR1 reads SGHDT; CDR2 reads YYEEEE. The CDR3 loop is CASSLGGPTDTQYF. The DNA of the CDR3 is TGTGCCAGCAGCTTAGGGGGACCCACAGATACGCAGTATTTT. Filled out from reference TRBV5-6 and TRBJ2-3, the complete variable domain reads DAGVTQSPTHLIKTRGQQVTLRCSPKSGHDTVSWYQQALGQGPQFIFQYYEEEERQRGNFPDRFSGHQFPNYSSELNVNALLLGDSALYLCASSLGGPTDTQYFGPGTRLTVL.

This rearrangement joins TRBV19 to TRBJ1-1; no reliable D call. Germline lookup yields CDR1 LNHDA and CDR2 SQIVND (reference sequence). This CDR3 has 13 residues. The V end lost 1 base, the J end lost 3 bases, and 6 bases lay between the germline ends. CDR3 nucleotides: TGTGCCAGTAGTATAGTCCCGGACACTGAAGCTTTCTTT. As protein: CASSIVPDTEAFF. Based on the CDR3 plus reference TRBV19 and TRBJ1-1, the full variable domain is DGGITQSPKYLFRKEGQNVTLSCEQNLNHDAMYWYRQDPGQGLRLIYYSQIVNDFQKGDIAEGYSVSREKKESFPLTVTSAQKNPTAFYLCASSIVPDTEAFFGQGTRLTVV.

The genes are TRBV9 and TRBJ2-7; the match to TRBD1 covers 11 bases. The ends lost 3 bases at V and 6 bases at J; junction bases unmatched: 2. There are 13 residues in the CDR3. CDR1 and CDR2 (germline): SGDLS, YYNGEE. The CDR3 spells CASSAGTGGEQYF. CDR3 in DNA: TGTGCCAGCAGCGCCGGGACAGGGGGCGAGCAGTACTTC. Full variable domain (outside the CDR3, taken from reference TRBV9 and TRBJ2-7): DSGVTQTPKHLITATGQRVTLRCSPRSGDLSVYWYQQSLDQGLQFLIQYYNGEERAKGNILERFSAQQFPDLHSELNLSSLELGDSALYFCASSAGTGGEQYFGPGTRLTVT.

The chain has TRBV13 and TRBJ2-1, with D perhaps TRBD2 (5 bases). The CDR3 has 15 residues. Germline lookup yields CDR1 PRHDT and CDR2 FYEKMQ (reference sequence). The V gene lost 5 bases and the J gene lost 9 bases, with 20 bases spanning the gap. The CDR3 here is CASSPAGPTVGEQFF. CDR3 in DNA: TGTGCCAGCAGCCCCGCGGGTCCCACGGTCGGTGAGCAGTTCTTC.

Turning to this clone: This specimen includes other DNA sequences encoding the same CDR3. This rearrangement joins TRBV9 to TRBJ2-1; 12 nucleotides line up with TRBD2. Germline V gives CDR1 SGDLS, CDR2 YYNGEE. This CDR3 has 15 amino acids. Trimming at V came to 0 bases and at J to 8 bases, leaving 3 bases not matched to a gene. The CDR3 reads CASSVASGGAHEQFF. The DNA for the CDR3 is TGTGCCAGCAGCGTAGCTAGCGGGGGGGCCCATGAGCAGTTCTTC.

This chain connects TRBV27 to TRBJ2-5; 9 bases match TRBD2. Germline assignment: CDR1 MNHEY and CDR2 SMNVEV (reference sequence). The CDR3 sequence is 15 residues long. V trimming: 1 base; J trimming: 5 bases; junction bases outside the gene matches: 5. Here the CDR3 DNA reads TGTGCCAGCAGTTTATGGGTAGCGGGGGTGGAGACCCAGTACTTC. This gives the protein CASSLWVAGVETQYF.